Included here is one TCR beta chain sequence, with context. The data stem from a study of CD8+ T cells in alopecia areata. RNA was isolated and reverse transcribed to cDNA, the sequencing template. Sequencing was performed with immunoSEQ multiplex PCR; in TCRdb, only in-frame clones are kept and a portion is missing. This table holds under 130,000 clones, approximately 90% found once. Treatment meaning: oral pan-JAK inhibitor, 5-10 mg twice daily. The V and J ends lost 0 bases and 1 base respectively, with 9 bases between them. Germline V gene lookup returns CDR1 MNHEY and CDR2 SMNVEV (reference sequence). The CDR3 contains 15 residues.

The sequence came from a human donor with alopecia areata. The specimen comprised CD8+ T cells sorted from blood, sampled between weeks 30 and 35, from a patient treated with tofacitinib. V usage is TRBV27 and J usage is TRBJ1-1, with no clear D. DNA for the CDR3: TGTGCCAGCAGTTTATCGCAGGTCGGGAACACTGAAGCTTTCTTT. Its protein product is CASSLSQVGNTEAFF.